The 27 T cell receptor beta chains reported below all come from one sample, sequenced in a study of CD8+ T cells in alopecia areata. Extracted RNA was reverse transcribed into cDNA, the sequencing template. TCRdb keeps only in-frame clones here, not all; method: immunoSEQ multiplex PCR. There are roughly 110,000 clones in the sample, none observed a single time. Sequenced input: lesional skin. Receptors originate from a C3H/HeJ mouse with alopecia areata. Strain haplotype (MHC): H2-k.

Concerning this clone itself: The gene names given are mouse names. The DNA ends 4 residues before the CDR3 does, and the rest of the CDR3 is filled in from the germline J gene. The rearrangement links TRBV13-3 to TRBJ2-5; 11 positions match TRBD2. Germline V lookup: CDR1 NNHDY, CDR2 SYVADS. This CDR3 has 15 residues. CDR3 DNA (partial): TGTGCCAGCAGTGACGGACTGGGGGGCAAGGAC. As protein: CASSDGLGGKD. In full, the CDR3 is CASSDGLGGKDTQYF.

Points on this clone: Each gene name is a mouse one. Read data end 4 residues before the CDR3 end; the end is taken from the germline J gene. The chain joins TRBV19 to TRBJ1-1, with D perhaps matching TRBD1 (5 bases). CDR3 length: 14 amino acids. The germline V gene has CDR1 FNHDT and CDR2 SITEND (reference sequence). The V gene lost 0 bases and the J gene lost 3 bases, with 9 bases spanning the gap. The CDR3 DNA, read in part, is TGTGCCAGCAGTATAGGGCAGGGCGACACA. It specifies CASSIGQGDT. The full-length CDR3 reads as CASSIGQGDTEVFF.

In its sample, this clone was seen a few times. Here the gene names and germline are mouse. The CDR3: CASSDSPPGGDQDTQYF. CDR3 DNA, as far as it was read: TGTGCCAGCAGTGATAGCCCGCCTGGGGGGGACCAAGAC. The chain joins TRBV13-3 to TRBJ2-5, with TRBD2 matching 9 bases. The read comes to an end 4 residues before the CDR3 does, leaving the germline J gene to fill in the end. This CDR3 contains 17 residues. The V and J ends lost 1 base and 1 base, in that order; junction bases with no gene match: 7. CDR1 and CDR2 (germline): NNHDY, SYVADS.

For this clone: The germline and genes are mouse ones. The read terminates 4 residues ahead of where the CDR3 ends, so the germline J gene completes it. The rearrangement joins TRBV13-2 to TRBJ2-1, with D perhaps TRBD2 (5 bases). The germline gives CDR1 NNHNN, CDR2 SYGAGS (reference sequence). The CDR3 length is 13 residues. Trimming removed 3 bases at V and 5 bases at J, with 9 bases between. The sequenced CDR3 bases are TGTGCCAGCGGTGTGGGGAGGGATGCT. Translation gives CASGVGRDA. The complete CDR3 protein is CASGVGRDAEQFF.

There are many counts of this clone. Gene labels here are mouse ones. The read comes to an end 4 residues before the CDR3 does, leaving the germline J gene to fill in the end. This chain uses TRBV13-3 with TRBJ2-1; TRBD1 aligns across 8 bases. The CDR3 spans 16 residues. Per the germline V gene, CDR1 is NNHDY and CDR2 is SYVADS. The V segment lost 0 bases and the J segment 6 bases; nucleotides outside the gene matches: 8. Partial CDR3 DNA: TGTGCCAGCAGTGATGGGCAGGGGGCGCGGGGTGCT. It translates to CASSDGQGARGA. The CDR3 in its entirety is CASSDGQGARGAEQFF.

Notes on this clone: The genes are named according to mouse. The read terminates 4 residues ahead of where the CDR3 ends, so the germline J gene completes it. The chain carries TRBV12-2 and TRBJ2-5; tentatively, D is TRBD1 (6 bases). Per the germline V gene, CDR1 is SGHLS and CDR2 is HYDKME. The CDR3 contains 11 residues. CDR3 DNA (partial): TGTGCCAGACAGGGAGAAGAC. Translating gives CARQGED. The CDR3 as a whole reads CARQGEDTQYF.

As concerns this clone: The gene names here belong to mouse. The CDR3 end is not reached by the read, which stops 4 residues before it; the germline J gene fills it in. This sequence joins TRBV3 and TRBJ2-7; maybe TRBD1 (6 bases). The V end lost 1 base, the J end lost 2 bases, and 12 bases lay between the germline ends. The CDR3 runs 15 residues. In germline, CDR1 is SNHLY, CDR2 FYNGKV (reference sequence). The part of the CDR3 DNA that was read is TGTGCCAGCAGCTTAGACGGGACAAAAACCTAT. The encoded protein is CASSLDGTKTY. The CDR3 in its entirety is CASSLDGTKTYEQYF.

This clone was detected only a few times. Gene names follow the mouse nomenclature. The observed sequence ends 4 residues before the CDR3 terminus, with the missing tail filled in from the germline J gene. The chain couples TRBV13-2 to TRBJ2-2, with TRBD2 matching 13 bases. J was trimmed by 3 bases and V by 5 bases; bases with no gene match: 1. Germline V gene lookup returns CDR1 NNHNN and CDR2 SYGAGS (reference sequence). The CDR3 is 15 amino acids. CDR3 sequence: CASGDWGGDTGQLYF. Partial CDR3 DNA: TGTGCCAGCGGGGACTGGGGGGGCGACACCGGG.

Remarks on this clone: Gene names and germline match the mouse. The read ends 4 residues before the CDR3 terminus; that terminus is restored from the germline J gene. The V call is TRBV13-3, the J call TRBJ2-7, with 13 bases fitting TRBD2. Germline CDR1 reads NNHDY; CDR2 reads SYVADS. This CDR3 has 15 amino acids. The CDR3 sequence is CASSAGTGGVYEQYF. The part of the CDR3 DNA that was read is TGTGCCAGCAGTGCTGGGACTGGGGGGGTTTAT.

This clone was counted between two and nine times. All gene names here are mouse names. The CDR3 goes on 4 residues after the read ends, and that part is filled in from the germline J gene. V is TRBV1 and J is TRBJ2-5, with 7 bases fitting TRBD2. The CDR3 is made up of 15 amino acids. Trimming at V came to 5 bases and at J to 0 bases, leaving 5 bases not matched to a gene. CDR1 is NSQYPW and CDR2 is LRSPGD in the germline V gene (reference sequence). Partial CDR3 DNA: TGCACCTGCAGTCCCGACTGGGTTAACCAAGAC. Its protein product is CTCSPDWVNQD. The full CDR3 protein reads CTCSPDWVNQDTQYF.

This clone was recorded at least ten times. Gene names and germline refer to mouse. The CDR3 end lies 4 residues beyond the end of the read and is filled in from the germline J gene. The genes are TRBV13-3 and TRBJ2-1; 10 nucleotides match TRBD1. This CDR3 contains 12 residues. Trimming cost V 9 bases and J 6 bases; bases outside gene matches: 3. CDR1 is NNHDY and CDR2 is SYVADS in the germline V gene. The CDR3 loop is CATRDRGAEQFF. Partial CDR3 DNA: TGTGCCACTCGGGACAGGGGTGCT.

This clone was detected a few times. Gene names are mouse gene names. The read falls 4 residues short of the CDR3 end, and the missing part is taken from the germline J gene. The chain uses TRBV17 and TRBJ2-1, with D tentatively TRBD1 (6 bases). V lost 0 bases, J lost 4 bases, and 10 bases lay in between. The germline V gene encodes CDR1 MNHDT and CDR2 YYDKIL. The length of the CDR3 is 15 residues. The covered CDR3 bases are TGTGCTAGCAGTAGAGACCGGGGACAATATGCT. This codes for CASSRDRGQYA. The full CDR3 sequence reads CASSRDRGQYAEQFF.

This clone was seen many times. The gene names given are mouse names. The sequence runs out 4 residues before the end of the CDR3; the remainder is reconstructed from the germline J gene. This sequence joins TRBV13-3 and TRBJ2-1, with 9 bases that match TRBD1. The J segment lost 4 bases and the V segment lost 5 bases, leaving 7 bases of the junction unmatched. Looked up from germline, CDR1 is NNHDY and CDR2 is SYVADS. The CDR3 contains 15 residues. The CDR3 is CASSTGQGRYAEQFF. The CDR3 bases that were read are TGTGCCAGCAGCACGGGACAGGGACGGTATGCT.

This clone was counted between two and nine times. Mouse names are used for the genes. The CDR3 DNA, read in part, is TGTGCCAGCAGTGATAACTGGGGAACTAGTGCAGAA. It translates to CASSDNWGTSAE. The complete CDR3 protein is CASSDNWGTSAETLYF. V and J are TRBV13-1 and TRBJ2-3, with TRBD2 identical over 7 bases. The read ends 4 residues before the CDR3 terminus; that terminus is restored from the germline J gene. CDR1 and CDR2 (germline): NSHNY, SYGAGN. The CDR3 is 16 amino acids. Trimming removed 1 base from V and 0 bases from J; junction bases left unmatched: 5.

This clone was recorded many times. The gene names given are mouse names. Sequencing ends 4 residues short of the CDR3 end; the germline J gene provides the rest. The V gene is TRBV1, the J gene TRBJ2-3; TRBD1 matches 8 bases. Germline V gives CDR1 NSQYPW, CDR2 LRSPGD (reference sequence). V was clipped by 5 bases and J by 0 bases; unmatched bases: 10. CDR3 length: 17 residues. This CDR3 reads CTCSQGTGKPSAETLYF. The DNA read from the CDR3 is TGCACCTGCAGTCAAGGGACAGGCAAACCTAGTGCAGAA.

Comments on this clone: Genes and germline come from the mouse. Read data end 4 residues before the CDR3 end; the end is taken from the germline J gene. V gene TRBV13-3 combines with J gene TRBJ2-1; 9 bases are shared with TRBD1. J lost 6 bases, V lost 4 bases, and 5 bases had no gene match. CDR3 length equals 14 residues. CDR1 NNHDY and CDR2 SYVADS come from the germline V gene. The CDR3 reads CASSSGTGPAEQFF. Incomplete CDR3 DNA: TGTGCCAGCAGTTCCGGGACAGGGCCTGCT.

There are a few counts of this clone. These gene names are mouse names. The observed sequence ends 4 residues before the CDR3 terminus, with the missing tail filled in from the germline J gene. V usage is TRBV13-1 and J usage is TRBJ1-4; 10 positions match TRBD1. The CDR3 consists of 15 residues. The germline V gene has CDR1 NSHNY and CDR2 SYGAGN. Here the CDR3 reads CASSDRGQGSERLFF. The covered CDR3 bases are TGTGCCAGCAGTGATAGGGGACAGGGGAGCGAA. The full variable domain, its missing parts supplied by reference TRBV13-1 and TRBJ1-4, is EAAVTQSPRNKVTVTGGNVTLSCRQTNSHNYMYWYRQDTGHGLRLIHYSYGAGNLRIGDVPDGYKATRTTQEDFFLLLELASPSQTSLYFCASSDRGQGSERLFFGHGTKLSVL.

This clone was counted only a few times. The genes and germline here are from mouse. The CDR3 end lies 4 residues beyond the end of the read and is filled in from the germline J gene. The V and J genes are TRBV13-1 and TRBJ2-5; 10 bases fit TRBD1. Per germline, CDR1 NSHNY and CDR2 SYGAGN. There are 13 residues in the CDR3. The CDR3 DNA, read in part, is TGTGCCAGCAGGGGGACAGGGGAGGAC. The encoded protein is CASRGTGED. The entire CDR3 sequence reads CASRGTGEDTQYF.

A word on this clone: Mouse gene names apply. From the germline J gene comes the end of the CDR3, since the read stops 4 residues before it. The V and J genes are TRBV16 and TRBJ1-1; D is unresolved. Germline V gene sequence: CDR1 SGHSA, CDR2 FRNQAP. CDR3 length: 14 residues. Here the CDR3 reads CASSLDPPQTEVFF. The CDR3 DNA, read in part, is TGTGCAAGCAGCTTAGATCCCCCACAGACA.

This clone was recorded many times. Gene names are mouse gene names. Read coverage stops 4 residues before the CDR3 terminus; the germline J gene supplies the remainder. The V gene is TRBV13-3, the J gene TRBJ2-5; no clear D gene. Germline V gives CDR1 NNHDY, CDR2 SYVADS. Trimming took 1 base from V and 0 from J, leaving 6 bases between them. This CDR3 region has 14 residues. The part of the CDR3 DNA that was read is TGTGCCAGCAGTGATCGAACTAACCAAGAC. This translates into CASSDRTNQD. The whole CDR3 is CASSDRTNQDTQYF.

This clone was counted a few times. Each gene name is a mouse one. The CDR3 end lies 4 residues beyond the end of the read and is filled in from the germline J gene. The chain employs TRBV31 and TRBJ2-1; 8 positions match TRBD2. From germline, CDR1 is GKSSPN and CDR2 SITVG. The CDR3 is made up of 12 amino acids. CDR3 residues: CAWRTGVAEQFF. Partial CDR3 DNA: TGTGCCTGGAGGACTGGGGTCGCT.

Comments on this clone: Here the gene names and germline are mouse. From the germline J gene comes the end of the CDR3, since the read stops 4 residues before it. V gene TRBV13-3 combines with J gene TRBJ2-5, with a possible D match to TRBD2 (6 bases). This CDR3 region has 13 residues. Germline values: CDR1 NNHDY, CDR2 SYVADS. Deletions cut 8 bases from V and 0 bases from J, with 10 bases between. The sequenced part of the CDR3 DNA is TGTGCCAGTAGCGGGGGGAACCAAGAC. Protein sequence: CASSGGNQD. The full CDR3 reads CASSGGNQDTQYF.

Regarding this clone: Germline and genes: mouse. Read coverage stops 4 residues before the CDR3 terminus; the germline J gene supplies the remainder. The V call is TRBV16, the J call TRBJ1-2; TRBD1 aligns across 11 bases. The CDR3 loop spans 14 amino acids. After removal of 5 bases from V and 4 bases from J, the junction contained 3 bases not matched to a gene. Germline CDR1 is SGHSA and CDR2 is FRNQAP. This chain's CDR3 is CASSTGTGGSDYTF. CDR3 DNA (partial): TGTGCAAGCAGCACCGGGACAGGGGGCTCC.

This clone occurred a few times. TCRdb gives a protein that differs at residue 13 from what the DNA encodes, so the protein here is translated from the DNA. Genes and germline are mouse. The CDR3 goes on 3 residues after the read ends, and that part is filled in from the germline J gene. This chain joins TRBV13-3 and TRBJ1-3, with a possible D match to TRBD1 (6 bases). The germline CDR1 and CDR2 sequences are NNHDY and SYVADS. Trimming cost V 3 bases and J 0 bases, with 13 bases left between them. The CDR3 loop spans 16 amino acids. The sequenced part of the CDR3 DNA is TGTGCCAGCAGTGGGGGACAAAACCCTTCTGGAAATACG. The encoded protein is CASSGGQNPSGNT. The entire CDR3 reads CASSGGQNPSGNTLYF. The full variable domain, its missing parts supplied by reference TRBV13-3 and TRBJ1-3, is EAAVTQSPRSKVAVTGGKVTLSCHQTNNHDYMYWYRQDTGHGLRLIHYSYVADSTEKGDIPDGYKASRPSQENFSLILELASLSQTAVYFCASSGGQNPSGNTLYFGEGSRLIVV.

This clone was seen more than once but under ten times. Here the gene names and germline are mouse. The CDR3 sequence: CTCSRDRAYEQYF. Partial CDR3 DNA: TGCACCTGCAGCCGGGACAGGGCCTAT. The V and J genes are TRBV1 and TRBJ2-7; TRBD1 aligns across 9 bases. The observed sequence ends 4 residues before the CDR3 terminus, with the missing tail filled in from the germline J gene. The CDR3 has 13 residues. CDR1 and CDR2 from the germline V gene are NSQYPW and LRSPGD (reference sequence). J was trimmed by 2 bases and V by 6 bases; bases with no gene match: 2.

With respect to this clone: All gene names here are mouse names. The read ends 4 residues early relative to the CDR3; the germline J gene fills the gap. This chain links TRBV13-3 with TRBJ1-2, with TRBD1 matching 7 bases. There are 14 residues in the CDR3. CDR1 is NNHDY and CDR2 is SYVADS in the germline V gene. J gave up 3 bases and V 5 bases, and 7 bases lay outside the gene matches. The sequenced part of the CDR3 DNA is TGTGCCAGCAGACGACAGGGTAGGGACTCC. Amino acid sequence: CASRRQGRDS. From start to end, the CDR3 is CASRRQGRDSDYTF.

In this sample, this clone turned up many times. Gene labels here are mouse ones. The read terminates 4 residues before the CDR3 end, so the remaining end is supplied by the germline J gene. The chain recombines TRBV1 with TRBJ2-7; 9 nucleotides line up with TRBD1. Germline V gives CDR1 NSQYPW, CDR2 LRSPGD (reference sequence). Losses at the gene ends were 4 bases for V and 2 bases for J; bases not matched to a gene: 0. The CDR3 is 13 amino acids. CDR3 region: CTCSDRGPYEQYF. CDR3 bases read: TGCACCTGCAGTGACAGGGGGCCCTAT.